This T cell receptor (beta chain) was obtained from a study of post-analysis software for immune sequencing data. At the level of the study: Recorded disease courses covered relapsing-remitting, secondary progressive and progressive-relapsing multiple sclerosis. Some patients had no subtype annotation. Study findings and constraints: Patients showed TRBV5-6, TRBV5-1 and TRBV20-1 among several TRBV segments more frequent than in controls. Samples prepared in the same batch strongly co-clustered by F measure. Significantly decreased normalized Chao1 diversity was recorded for multiple sclerosis patients relative to controls.

With regard to this clonotype: Its cognate antigen is unknown.

Presence of unique molecular identifiers characterized the TCR beta cDNA libraries. There were 1 to 10 million T cells, and about 540,000 cDNA molecules came from them. One entry per CDR3 protein results from TCRdb running MiXCR on the PCR reads. The sample has hundreds of thousands of distinct CDR3 sequences; over 35% are singletons. V dropped 1 base and J dropped 2 bases, with 10 bases sitting between them. CDR1 and CDR2 from the germline V gene are SGHTA and FQGNSA. The CDR3 sequence is 15 residues long. The chain has TRBV7-2 and TRBJ2-3, with D possibly TRBD2 on 6 matching bases. This receptor was obtained from a girl aged 10 to 17 with multiple sclerosis. Sequenced input: blood. The CDR3 sequence is CASSLGGVPTDTQYF. The CDR3 nucleotides are TGTGCCAGCAGCTTAGGGGGGGTTCCCACAGATACGCAGTATTTT.